The source of this T cell receptor beta chain is a study of T cell changes during pregnancy in multiple sclerosis. The CDR3 length is 15 residues. V lost 4 bases, J lost 4 bases, and 17 bases lay in between. Germline-derived CDR1 and CDR2 are SGDLS and YYNGEE. Profiled with immunoSEQ multiplex PCR; TCRdb holds only in-frame clones, not every one. This table holds just under 80,000 clones, just under 95% found once. The TCR sequence derives from a female donor with multiple sclerosis, enrolled in a pregnancy study. This rearrangement joins TRBV9 to TRBJ1-1; weak D call: TRBD1 (6 bases). The specimen comprised peripheral blood, sampled in the first trimester of pregnancy. This CDR3 is CASSPTGTVGTEAFF. The CDR3 DNA follows: TGTGCCAGCAGCCCTACAGGGACGGTGGGCACTGAAGCTTTCTTT.